The rows below give T cell receptor beta chains drawn from one sample of a study of CD8+CD57+ T cells in acquired aplastic anemia. Each CDR3 protein gets one entry after TCRdb re-called the reads with MiXCR. This sample has about 220,000 distinct CDR3 sequences; more than 45% occur once, and the top ten carry 7% to 9.5%. Sequencing was carried out using sorted CD4+, CD8+, or CD8+CD57+ T cells (not recorded which) from PBMCs. These receptors all stem from a human donor with aplastic anemia. The CDR3 runs from the conserved cysteine through the conserved F or W. Each record gives: J gene, V gene, D gene, clone size, CDR3 protein, CDR3 DNA. The D gene is left open where the match is weak. Expanded clones get a size class; other rows say once, few or many, or leave the size out.

TRBJ2-7,TRBV12-5,TRBD2,many,CASVSGSSYEQYF,TGTGCTAGTGTTAGCGGGTCCTCCTACGAGCAGTACTTC
TRBJ2-3,TRBV6-2/TRBV6-3,NA,NA,CASIRGEGHTDTQYF,TGTGCCAGCATACGGGGAGAAGGTCACACAGATACGCAGTATTTT
TRBJ1-1,TRBV20-1,NA,few,CSVALNTEAFF,TGCAGTGTGGCGCTGAACACTGAAGCTTTCTTT
TRBJ2-7,TRBV19,NA,many,CASTGGTAREEQYF,TGTGCCAGTACAGGTGGGACAGCCCGGGAGGAGCAGTACTTC
TRBJ1-1,TRBV7-2,NA,NA,CASSFSSVGVNTEAFF,TGTGCCAGCAGCTTTTCTTCGGTAGGTGTGAACACTGAAGCTTTCTTT
TRBJ2-7,TRBV2,TRBD2,many,CASIGGRSPYEQYF,TGTGCCAGCATAGGCGGGAGATCCCCCTACGAGCAGTACTTC
TRBJ1-6,TRBV25-1,NA,once,CASSATGSDSPLHF,TGTGCCAGCAGTGCTACAGGGTCTGATTCACCCCTCCACTTT
TRBJ2-2,TRBV5-8,TRBD1,many,CASRRQGTGELFF,TGTGCCAGCAGGAGACAGGGGACCGGGGAGCTGTTTTTT
TRBJ2-2,TRBV24-1,TRBD1,NA,CATSDRTGSGELFF,TGTGCCACCAGTGACCGGACAGGGTCCGGGGAGCTGTTTTTT
TRBJ2-1,TRBV12-3/TRBV12-4,NA,many,CASSFGVNEQFF,TGTGCCAGCAGTTTCGGAGTTAATGAGCAGTTCTTC
TRBJ1-4,TRBV7-9,TRBD1,NA,CATWTGDDEKLFF,TGTGCCACCTGGACAGGGGATGATGAAAAACTGTTTTTT
TRBJ1-1,TRBV7-8,TRBD1,many,CASSPLTGAGAEAFF,TGTGCCAGCAGCCCCTTAACAGGGGCTGGGGCTGAAGCTTTCTTT
TRBJ1-1,TRBV19,NA,many,CASRVFESGKNTEAFF,TGTGCCAGTAGGGTTTTTGAGAGTGGGAAGAACACTGAAGCTTTCTTT
TRBJ1-1,TRBV27,TRBD1,few,CASNKQGATEAFF,TGTGCCAGCAACAAACAGGGGGCGACTGAAGCTTTCTTT
TRBJ2-1,TRBV27,TRBD2,once,CASTGGGRSYNEQFF,TGTGCCAGCACTGGCGGGGGACGCTCCTACAATGAGCAGTTCTTC
TRBJ2-2,TRBV4-3,NA,few,CASSQATMPTGELFF,TGCGCCAGCAGCCAAGCTACCATGCCCACCGGGGAGCTGTTTTTT
TRBJ2-3,TRBV9,TRBD2,NA,CASSVATSGYTDTQYF,TGTGCCAGCAGCGTAGCGACTAGCGGATACACAGATACGCAGTATTTT
TRBJ1-1,TRBV20-1,NA,NA,CSASSSPTEAFF,TGCAGTGCTAGTTCCTCGCCCACTGAAGCTTTCTTT
TRBJ2-1,TRBV5-8,TRBD2,many,CASSLGTSGLNEQFF,TGTGCCAGCAGCTTGGGAACTAGCGGGCTTAATGAGCAGTTCTTC
TRBJ2-5,TRBV2,NA,NA,CASSYGAAETQYF,TGTGCCAGCAGTTACGGGGCGGCAGAGACCCAGTACTTC
TRBJ2-1,TRBV7-3,NA,NA,CASSIPGAAYNEQFF,TGTGCCAGCAGCATCCCCGGGGCCGCGTACAATGAGCAGTTCTTC
TRBJ2-7,TRBV7-2,TRBD2,once,CASSLVAGGYEQYF,TGTGCCAGCAGCTTAGTCGCGGGAGGCTACGAGCAGTACTTC